The 29 T cell receptor beta chains in this list originate from one sample, sequenced in a study of cytomegalovirus exposure and HLA in healthy donors. Measured with immunoSEQ multiplex PCR; TCRdb has only the in-frame clones, and not every one. The data show roughly 150,000 clones, with 85% to 90% seen just once and under 9% held by the top ten. Source material: PBMCs. Receptors originate from a man aged 18 to 30 in good health and CMV-seropositive.

The chain carries TRBV5-1 and TRBJ2-5; tentatively, D is TRBD2 (5 bases). V dropped 2 bases and J dropped 1 base, with 12 bases sitting between them. This CDR3 region has 15 residues. Germline loops: CDR1 SGHRS, CDR2 YFSETQ. The CDR3 region is CASSFTPGSQETQYF. The CDR3 DNA sequence: TGCGCCAGCAGCTTCACACCGGGATCCCAAGAGACCCAGTACTTC.

The J gene is TRBJ1-1, the V gene TRBV6-5; D perhaps matches TRBD1 (5 bases). Trimming left V 5 bases short and J 10 bases short, with 11 bases between. Germline assignment: CDR1 MNHEY and CDR2 SVGAGI. This CDR3 has 11 amino acids. The CDR3 coding sequence is TGTGCCAGCAGTGCTGGGGGGTCAGCTTTCTTT. Encoded protein: CASSAGGSAFF.

The chain recombines TRBV27 with TRBJ2-4; 8 bases agree with TRBD1. Germline CDR1 is MNHEY and CDR2 is SMNVEV (reference sequence). CDR3 length equals 21 residues. With V trimmed by 3 bases and J by 1 base, 20 bases remained unmatched. DNA of the CDR3: TGTGCCAGCAGTTTTACGGGACGGATAGAACAGGGGGGCAGCGCCAAAAACATTCAGTACTTC. Translated, it gives CASSFTGRIEQGGSAKNIQYF.

The chain recombines TRBV7-9 with TRBJ1-2; TRBD1 aligns across 10 bases. V shed 4 bases and J 7 bases; nucleotides not matched to a gene: 6. This CDR3 contains 14 residues. Germline V gives CDR1 SEHNR, CDR2 FQNEAQ (reference sequence). The CDR3 DNA sequence: TGTGCCAGCAGCTCGAGACAGGGGGCCGGTGGCTACACCTTC. Translated: CASSSRQGAGGYTF.

The chain links TRBV5-1 to TRBJ2-5, with 10 nucleotides matching TRBD1. Per germline, CDR1 SGHRS and CDR2 YFSETQ. Unmatched junction bases numbered 8, after V lost 7 bases and J lost 5 bases. The CDR3 contains 14 residues. DNA of the CDR3: TGCGCCAGCCAACGGACAGGGGGTGAGGAGACCCAGTACTTC. It translates to CASQRTGGEETQYF. The variable domain in full, completed from reference TRBV5-1 and TRBJ2-5, reads KAGVTQTPRYLIKTRGQQVTLSCSPISGHRSVSWYQQTPGQGLQFLFEYFSETQRNKGNFPGRFSGRQFSNSRSEMNVSTLELGDSALYLCASQRTGGEETQYFGPGTRLLVL.

The chain recombines TRBV9 with TRBJ2-3, with 10 bases that match TRBD2. The V gene's germline CDR1 is SGDLS and CDR2 YYNGEE. Germline trimming cut 0 bases from V and 3 bases from J; bases unmatched to any gene: 7. The length of the CDR3 is 17 residues. Here the CDR3 reads CASSVAGGAGGTDTQYF. The CDR3 nucleotides are TGTGCCAGCAGCGTAGCCGGGGGAGCGGGGGGGACAGATACGCAGTATTTT.

The chain joins TRBV5-1 to TRBJ1-1, with unresolved D. The V and J ends lost 0 bases and 3 bases respectively, with 15 bases between them. CDR1 is SGHRS, CDR2 YFSETQ, per germline. The CDR3 consists of 16 residues. CDR3 coding DNA: TGCGCCAGCAGCTTGGGGTTCTCCCGGGGAGACACTGAAGCTTTCTTT. This encodes CASSLGFSRGDTEAFF.

This sequence joins TRBV5-4 and TRBJ2-1; a possible D gene is TRBD1 (6 bases). Germline assignment: CDR1 SGHNT and CDR2 YYREEE (reference sequence). The CDR3 runs to 14 residues. The V end lost 4 bases, the J end lost 0 bases, and 8 bases lay between the germline ends. CDR3 loop: CASSDRSSYNEQFF. In nucleotides, the CDR3 is TGTGCCAGCAGCGACAGGAGCTCCTACAATGAGCAGTTCTTC.

The CDR3 loop is CATSRDLGGTAVGYTF. As DNA, the CDR3 is TGTGCCACCAGCAGAGATCTAGGTGGGACTGCAGTGGGGTACACCTTC. The chain carries TRBV15 and TRBJ1-2, with a possible D match to TRBD1 (5 bases). Germline-derived CDR1 and CDR2 are LNHNV and YYDKDF (reference sequence). The germline V and J ends were trimmed by 0 bases and 11 bases, with 22 bases remaining between them. The CDR3 has 16 amino acids. Full variable domain (outside the CDR3, taken from reference TRBV15 and TRBJ1-2): DAMVIQNPRYQVTQFGKPVTLSCSQTLNHNVMYWYQQKSSQAPKLLFHYYDKDFNNEADTPDNFQSRRPNTSFCFLDIRSPGLGDTAMYLCATSRDLGGTAVGYTFGSGTRLTVV.

The chain joins TRBV7-9 to TRBJ1-2, with a weak D call TRBD1 (5 bases). CDR1 SEHNR and CDR2 FQNEAQ come from the germline V gene (reference sequence). Deletions cut 1 base from V and 4 bases from J, with 16 bases between. The CDR3 totals 16 residues. The CDR3 DNA sequence: TGTGCCAGCAGCTTAGGGGGCGCGGCAGGCCTCTATGGCTACACCTTC. It is translated as CASSLGGAAGLYGYTF.

V gene TRBV19 combines with J gene TRBJ1-4; TRBD1 agrees at 7 bases. V lost 8 bases and J lost 7; bases outside the gene matches: 25. The CDR3 is 19 amino acids. Germline CDR1 is LNHDA and CDR2 is SQIVND (reference sequence). The CDR3: CASQPTALTRQGGGEKLFF. In DNA form, the CDR3 reads TGTGCCAGTCAACCCACTGCTCTGACGCGACAGGGAGGAGGTGAAAAACTGTTTTTT.

The chain carries TRBV29-1 and TRBJ2-7; unclear D gene. The CDR3 loop spans 13 amino acids. Germline CDR1 is SQVTM and CDR2 is ANQGSEA. V was shortened by 7 bases and J by 0 bases, with 13 bases between the two germline ends. The CDR3 DNA reads as TGCAGCGGCGGCACGGGTTTCTCCTACGAGCAGTACTTC. Protein product: CSGGTGFSYEQYF.

The rearrangement joins TRBV9 to TRBJ2-1, with a tentative D call TRBD1 (5 bases). Germline V CDR1 and CDR2: SGDLS, YYNGEE. This CDR3 comprises 16 residues. The V end lost 2 bases, the J end lost 5 bases, and 17 bases lay between the germline ends. The CDR3 DNA reads as TGTGCCAGCAGCGTCGCCGAGGACAAGTACCACAATGAGCAGTTCTTC. Protein product: CASSVAEDKYHNEQFF.

This clone showed up just a few times. V usage is TRBV4-1 and J usage is TRBJ2-1; D is perhaps TRBD2 (5 bases). This CDR3 is built from 14 residues. Per the germline V gene, CDR1 is MGHRA and CDR2 is YSYEKL. Trimming pared 3 bases from V and 4 bases from J, leaving 10 bases between. CDR3 amino acids: CASSQKDSYNEQFF. CDR3 DNA sequence: TGCGCCAGCAGCCAGAAGGACTCTTACAATGAGCAGTTCTTC.

The chain combines TRBV7-6 with TRBJ2-7; 9 bases are a match to TRBD1. The CDR3 has 16 amino acids. The junction had 10 bases not matched to a gene; V was cut back by 1 base and J by 6 bases. Germline loops: CDR1 SGHVS, CDR2 FNYEAQ. Here the CDR3 reads CASSLEGTGRVSEQYF. The CDR3 region has the DNA TGTGCCAGCAGCTTAGAAGGGACAGGGCGAGTCTCCGAGCAGTACTTC.

V is TRBV21-1 and J is TRBJ2-5; the table assigns TRBD1, which was not confirmed against the DNA. TRBV21-1 has pseudogene status. There are 12 residues in the CDR3. The CDR3 nucleotides read TGTGCCAGCGGTCGGACAGGGCGTACCCAGTACTTC. This gives the protein CASGRTGRTQYF.

The rearrangement links TRBV6-5 to TRBJ2-7, with D possibly matching TRBD1 (6 bases). The germline V gene has CDR1 MNHEY and CDR2 SVGAGI. The germline V and J ends were trimmed by 5 bases and 1 base, with 15 bases remaining between them. The CDR3 loop spans 15 amino acids. CDR3 nucleotides: TGTGCCAGCAGTCCACAGGGATTAGGGTCCTACGAGCAGTACTTC. Its protein is CASSPQGLGSYEQYF.

The genes are TRBV7-3 and TRBJ2-1, with 12 bases aligning to TRBD2. With V trimmed by 5 bases and J by 9 bases, 11 bases remained unmatched. CDR3 length equals 16 residues. Germline V gives CDR1 SGHTA, CDR2 FQGTGA. Written as DNA, the CDR3 is TGTGCCAGCAGCCGACGGACTAGCGGGACCCTTACTGAGCAGTTCTTC. Encoded protein: CASSRRTSGTLTEQFF. Full variable domain (remainder filled in from reference TRBV7-3 and TRBJ2-1): GAGVSQTPSNKVTEKGKYVELRCDPISGHTALYWYRQSLGQGPEFLIYFQGTGAADDSGLPNDRFFAVRPEGSVSTLKIQRTERGDSAVYLCASSRRTSGTLTEQFFGPGTRLTVL.

This rearrangement joins TRBV5-1 to TRBJ2-4, with 7 bases lining up with TRBD1. V shed 4 bases and J 2 bases; nucleotides not matched to a gene: 12. This CDR3 contains 17 residues. Germline V gene sequence: CDR1 SGHRS, CDR2 YFSETQ. The CDR3 region has the DNA TGCGCCAGCAGCCCCAGCACTGCGACAGGGCCCAAAAACATTCAGTACTTC. Amino acids: CASSPSTATGPKNIQYF. Supplemented by reference TRBV5-1 and TRBJ2-4, the full variable domain reads KAGVTQTPRYLIKTRGQQVTLSCSPISGHRSVSWYQQTPGQGLQFLFEYFSETQRNKGNFPGRFSGRQFSNSRSEMNVSTLELGDSALYLCASSPSTATGPKNIQYFGAGTRLSVL.

This clone has just one count. V gene TRBV19 combines with J gene TRBJ1-5; D is unclear. The CDR3 is 15 residues long. CDR1 and CDR2 from the germline V gene are LNHDA and SQIVND (reference sequence). The ends were cut back, 6 bases at V and 3 bases at J, with 15 bases in the middle. The CDR3 sequence: CASRRRGNYNQPQHF. The CDR3 nucleotides read TGTGCCAGTAGGCGGCGGGGTAATTACAATCAGCCCCAGCATTTT.

The chain links TRBV11-3 to TRBJ2-7; TRBD1 agrees at 10 bases. J lost 4 bases, V lost 0 bases, and 6 bases had no gene match. CDR3 length: 16 residues. Germline V gene lookup returns CDR1 SGHNT and CDR2 YENEEA. The CDR3 loop is CASSLDSGQGWYEQYF. The CDR3 nucleotides are TGTGCCAGCAGCTTAGATTCGGGACAGGGGTGGTACGAGCAGTACTTC. Together with reference TRBV11-3 and TRBJ2-7, the CDR3 gives the full variable domain: EAGVVQSPRYKIIEKKQPVAFWCNPISGHNTLYWYLQNLGQGPELLIRYENEEAVDDSQLPKDRFSAERLKGVDSTLKIQPAELGDSAVYLCASSLDSGQGWYEQYFGPGTRLTVT.

The chain carries TRBV5-1 and TRBJ2-3; perhaps TRBD2 as D (5 bases). CDR1 SGHRS and CDR2 YFSETQ come from the germline V gene. V lost 4 bases, J lost 1 base, and 13 bases lay in between. The CDR3 extends over 15 amino acids. The CDR3 here is CASSPPLVGTDTQYF. The CDR3 region has the DNA TGCGCCAGCAGCCCCCCACTAGTTGGCACAGATACGCAGTATTTT.

The V call is TRBV27, the J call TRBJ1-5; D is unresolved. CDR3 size: 13 residues. Germline V gives CDR1 MNHEY, CDR2 SMNVEV (reference sequence). V dropped 1 base and J dropped 5 bases, with 6 bases sitting between them. This CDR3 is CASSLWRDQPQHF. The CDR3 coding sequence is TGTGCCAGCAGTTTATGGAGGGATCAGCCCCAGCATTTT.

This clone was counted a few times. V is TRBV30 and J is TRBJ1-5; 7 bases are a match to TRBD1. Germline-derived CDR1 and CDR2 are GTSNPN and SVGIG (reference sequence). CDR3 length equals 13 residues. V lost 2 bases to trimming and J lost 6 bases; unmatched junction nucleotides: 4. CDR3 region: CAWSRQGPQPQHF. The CDR3 DNA is TGTGCCTGGAGTAGACAGGGACCTCAGCCCCAGCATTTT.

The chain joins TRBV29-1 to TRBJ2-1; 8 bases align to TRBD1. Germline-derived CDR1 and CDR2 are SQVTM and ANQGSEA. Trimming at V came to 6 bases and at J to 6 bases, leaving 4 bases not matched to a gene. The CDR3 has 12 residues. The CDR3 DNA reads as TGCAGCGTAGTCAGGGGGCTCAATGAGCAGTTCTTC. It translates to CSVVRGLNEQFF.

The genes are TRBV7-9 and TRBJ2-6; D may be TRBD1 (5 bases). Trimming stripped 2 bases from V and 7 bases from J, with 15 bases between. Germline V gene sequence: CDR1 SEHNR, CDR2 FQNEAQ (reference sequence). This CDR3 region has 16 residues. DNA for the CDR3: TGTGCCAGCAGCTTAATGGCAGGGCCCCTAGCCAACGTCCTGACTTTC. This encodes CASSLMAGPLANVLTF.

V gene TRBV5-1 combines with J gene TRBJ1-3; no firm D call. Trimming left V 0 bases short and J 0 bases short, with 7 bases between. The CDR3 runs to 15 residues. CDR1 is SGHRS and CDR2 is YFSETQ in the germline V gene. The CDR3 spells CASSLVEFSGNTIYF. The DNA of the CDR3 is TGCGCCAGCAGCTTGGTGGAGTTCTCTGGAAACACCATATATTTT.

This clone was recorded once. The J gene is TRBJ2-7, the V gene TRBV5-1, with a weak D call TRBD1 (5 bases). The CDR3 runs 15 residues. V dropped 0 bases and J dropped 1 base, with 11 bases sitting between them. From germline, CDR1 is SGHRS and CDR2 YFSETQ. Here the CDR3 reads CASSLDSRQSYEQYF. The CDR3 DNA sequence: TGCGCCAGCAGCTTGGATTCCCGACAGTCCTACGAGCAGTACTTC.

The genes are TRBV2 and TRBJ2-3; weak D call: TRBD2 (5 bases). Deletions cut 6 bases from V and 2 bases from J, with 18 bases between. Germline values: CDR1 SNHLY, CDR2 FYNNEI. CDR3 length: 16 residues. CDR3 residues: CASRLDLSHYTDTQYF. CDR3 sequence (DNA): TGTGCCAGCAGGTTGGACTTATCACATTACACAGATACGCAGTATTTT.